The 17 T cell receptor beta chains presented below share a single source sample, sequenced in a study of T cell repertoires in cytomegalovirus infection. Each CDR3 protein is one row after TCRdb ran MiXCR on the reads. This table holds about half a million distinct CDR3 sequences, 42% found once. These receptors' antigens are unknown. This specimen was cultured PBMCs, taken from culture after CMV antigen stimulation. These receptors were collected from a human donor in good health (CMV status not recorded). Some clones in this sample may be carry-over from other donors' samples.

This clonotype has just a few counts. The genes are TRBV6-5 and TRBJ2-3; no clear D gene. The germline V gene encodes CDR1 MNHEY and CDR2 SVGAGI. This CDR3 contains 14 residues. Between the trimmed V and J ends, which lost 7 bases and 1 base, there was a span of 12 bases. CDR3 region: CASTPRQGTDTQYF. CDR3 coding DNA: TGTGCCAGCACCCCGAGGCAGGGCACAGATACGCAGTATTTT.

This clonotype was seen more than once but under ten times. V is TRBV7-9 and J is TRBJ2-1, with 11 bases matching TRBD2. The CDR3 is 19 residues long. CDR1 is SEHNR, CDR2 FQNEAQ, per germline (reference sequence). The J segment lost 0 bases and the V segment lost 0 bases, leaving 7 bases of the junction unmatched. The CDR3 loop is CASSLASSGRSGSYNEQFF. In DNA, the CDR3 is TGTGCCAGCAGCTTAGCTTCTAGCGGGAGGTCCGGCTCCTACAATGAGCAGTTCTTC.

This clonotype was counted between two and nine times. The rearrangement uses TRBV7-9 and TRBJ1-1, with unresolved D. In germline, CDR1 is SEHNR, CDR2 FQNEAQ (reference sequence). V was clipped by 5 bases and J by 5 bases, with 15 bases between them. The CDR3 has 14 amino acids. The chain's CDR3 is CASSLQGPRTEAFF. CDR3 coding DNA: TGTGCCAGCAGCCTACAAGGCCCAAGGACTGAAGCTTTCTTT.

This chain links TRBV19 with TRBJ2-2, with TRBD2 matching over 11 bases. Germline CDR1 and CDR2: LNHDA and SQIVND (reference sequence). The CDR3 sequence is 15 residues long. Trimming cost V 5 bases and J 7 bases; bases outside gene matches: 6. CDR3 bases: TGTGCCAGTAGTTATAGCGGGAGGGCCCGCGGGGAGCTGTTTTTT. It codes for CASSYSGRARGELFF.

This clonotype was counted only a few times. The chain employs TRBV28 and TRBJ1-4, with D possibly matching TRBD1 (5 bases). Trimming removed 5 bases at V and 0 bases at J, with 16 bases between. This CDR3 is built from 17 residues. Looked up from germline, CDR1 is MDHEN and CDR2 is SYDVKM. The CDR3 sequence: CASSHRTQGATNEKLFF. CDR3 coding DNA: TGTGCCAGCAGTCATCGGACGCAGGGCGCAACTAATGAAAAACTGTTTTTT.

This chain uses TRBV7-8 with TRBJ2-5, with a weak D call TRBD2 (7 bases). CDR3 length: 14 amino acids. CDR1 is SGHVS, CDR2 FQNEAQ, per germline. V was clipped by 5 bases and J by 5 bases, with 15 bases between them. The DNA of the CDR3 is TGTGCCAGCAGCCCCCGGCGGGGGCGTGAGACCCAGTACTTC. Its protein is CASSPRRGRETQYF.

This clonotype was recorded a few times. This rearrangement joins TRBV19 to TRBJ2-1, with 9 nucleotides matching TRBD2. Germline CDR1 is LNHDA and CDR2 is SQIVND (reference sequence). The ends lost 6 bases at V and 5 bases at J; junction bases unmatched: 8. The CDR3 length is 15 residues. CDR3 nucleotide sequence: TGTGCCAGTAGCTTGTTAGCGGGGGCTAACAATGAGCAGTTCTTC. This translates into CASSLLAGANNEQFF.

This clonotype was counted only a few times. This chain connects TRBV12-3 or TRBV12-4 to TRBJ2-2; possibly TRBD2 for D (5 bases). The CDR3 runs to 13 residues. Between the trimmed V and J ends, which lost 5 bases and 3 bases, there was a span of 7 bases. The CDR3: CASSDYYTGELFF. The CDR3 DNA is TGTGCCAGCAGTGACTACTACACCGGGGAGCTGTTTTTT.

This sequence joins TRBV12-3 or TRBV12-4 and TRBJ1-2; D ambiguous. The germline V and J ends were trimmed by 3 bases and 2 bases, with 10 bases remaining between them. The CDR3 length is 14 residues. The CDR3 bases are TGTGCCAGCAGTTTTTTTCAAGGAAACTATGGCTACACCTTC. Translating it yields CASSFFQGNYGYTF.

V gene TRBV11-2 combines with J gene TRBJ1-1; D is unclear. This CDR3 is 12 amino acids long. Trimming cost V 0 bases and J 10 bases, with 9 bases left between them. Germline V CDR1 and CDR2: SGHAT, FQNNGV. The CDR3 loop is CASSLDRHGAFF. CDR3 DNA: TGTGCCAGCAGCTTAGATCGCCACGGAGCTTTCTTT.

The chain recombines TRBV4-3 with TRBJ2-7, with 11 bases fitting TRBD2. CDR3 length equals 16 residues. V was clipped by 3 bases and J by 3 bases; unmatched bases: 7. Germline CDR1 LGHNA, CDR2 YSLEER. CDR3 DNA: TGCGCCAGCAGCCAGGGGCGACTAGCGGGAAGCTACGAGCAGTACTTC. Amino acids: CASSQGRLAGSYEQYF.

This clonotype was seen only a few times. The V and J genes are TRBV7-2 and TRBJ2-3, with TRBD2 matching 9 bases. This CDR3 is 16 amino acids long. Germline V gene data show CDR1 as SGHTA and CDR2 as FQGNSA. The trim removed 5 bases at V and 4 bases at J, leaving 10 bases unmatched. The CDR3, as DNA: TGTGCCAGCAGCCCCCGGGGCGGGAGGGGAGCAGATACGCAGTATTTT. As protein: CASSPRGGRGADTQYF.

The CDR3 sequence is CASSEGPGFVDTQYF. For the CDR3, the DNA is TGTGCCAGCAGTGAGGGACCCGGCTTCGTGGATACGCAGTATTTT. This chain links TRBV6-1 with TRBJ2-3; TRBD1 or TRBD2 may be the D gene (5 bases each). This CDR3 has 15 amino acids. Trimming stripped 3 bases from V and 6 bases from J, with 16 bases between. From germline, CDR1 is MNHNS and CDR2 SASEGT.

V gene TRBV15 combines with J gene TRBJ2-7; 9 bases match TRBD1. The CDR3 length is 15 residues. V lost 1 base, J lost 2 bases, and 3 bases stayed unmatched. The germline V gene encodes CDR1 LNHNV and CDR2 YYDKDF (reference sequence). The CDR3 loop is CATSRGRDRAYEQYF. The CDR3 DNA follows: TGTGCCACCAGCAGAGGCCGGGACAGGGCCTACGAGCAGTACTTC.

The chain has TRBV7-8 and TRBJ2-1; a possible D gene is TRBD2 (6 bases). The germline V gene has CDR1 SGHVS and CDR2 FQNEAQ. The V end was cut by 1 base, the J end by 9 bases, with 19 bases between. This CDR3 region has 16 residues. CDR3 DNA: TGTGCCAGCAGCTTAGTGGGCGGGAAGGGGCTGGGTGAGCAGTTCTTC. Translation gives CASSLVGGKGLGEQFF.

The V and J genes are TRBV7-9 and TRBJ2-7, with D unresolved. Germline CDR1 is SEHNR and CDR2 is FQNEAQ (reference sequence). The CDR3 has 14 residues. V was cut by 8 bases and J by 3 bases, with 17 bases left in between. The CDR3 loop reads CASRHFGQNYEQYF. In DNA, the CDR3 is TGTGCCAGCCGCCACTTTGGGCAGAACTACGAGCAGTACTTC.

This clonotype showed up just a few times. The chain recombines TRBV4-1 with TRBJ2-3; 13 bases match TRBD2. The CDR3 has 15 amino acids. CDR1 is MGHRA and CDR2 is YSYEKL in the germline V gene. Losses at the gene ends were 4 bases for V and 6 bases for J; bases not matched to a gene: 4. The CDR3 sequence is CASSLLAGGLDTQYF. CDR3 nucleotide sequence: TGCGCCAGCAGCCTACTAGCGGGGGGGCTGGATACGCAGTATTTT.